This T cell receptor beta chain was obtained from a study of T cells after somatic rescue of genetic block. Trimming took off 3 bases at V and 4 bases at J, with 13 bases between the two ends. CDR3 length equals 15 residues. Germline lookup yields CDR1 MDHEN and CDR2 SYDVKM. The data were produced by immunoSEQ multiplex PCR, yet TCRdb's version contains in-frame clones alone and is incomplete. The data show tens of thousands of clones, 80% to 95% seen once. Sequencing used peripheral blood mononuclear cells (PBMCs). This receptor was obtained from a man in his forties. The V and J genes are TRBV28 and TRBJ1-3; D remains ambiguous. DNA for the CDR3: TGTGCCAGCAGTTTTTCACTGGAATCCGGAAACACCATATATTTT. Its translation: CASSFSLESGNTIYF. The whole variable domain, remainder taken from reference TRBV28 and TRBJ1-3, is DVKVTQSSRYLVKRTGEKVFLECVQDMDHENMFWYRQDPGLGLRLIYFSYDVKMKEKGDIPEGYSVSREKKERFSLILESASTNQTSMYLCASSFSLESGNTIYFGEGSWLTVV.